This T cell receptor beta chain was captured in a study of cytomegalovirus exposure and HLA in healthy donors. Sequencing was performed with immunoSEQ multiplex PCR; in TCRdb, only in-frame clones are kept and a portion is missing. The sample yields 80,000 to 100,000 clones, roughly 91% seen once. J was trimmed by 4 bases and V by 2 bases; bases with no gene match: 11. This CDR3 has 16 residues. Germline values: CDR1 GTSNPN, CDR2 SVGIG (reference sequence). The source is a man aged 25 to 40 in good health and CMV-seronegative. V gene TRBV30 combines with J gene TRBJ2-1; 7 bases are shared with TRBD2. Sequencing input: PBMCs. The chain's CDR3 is CAWSLPLAGIYNEQFF. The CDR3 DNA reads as TGTGCCTGGAGTCTCCCCTTAGCGGGTATTTACAATGAGCAGTTCTTC. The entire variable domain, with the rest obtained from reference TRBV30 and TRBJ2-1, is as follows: SQTIHQWPATLVQPVGSPLSLECTVEGTSNPNLYWYRQAAGRGLQLLFYSVGIGQISSEVPQNLSASRPQDRQFILSSKKLLLSDSGFYLCAWSLPLAGIYNEQFFGPGTRLTVL.